This TCR beta chain was recorded in a study of blood T cell repertoires in COVID-19 (dated by TCRdb to 2018 to 2021). As for the study more broadly: Collaborator samples came from the United States, Italy and Spain and covered acute and convalescent phases of COVID-19. The material from the prospective study consisted of cDNA or gDNA derived from T cells, B-cell-depleted T cells, or PBMCs. Subjects who had been exposed to COVID-19, were actively infected with it, or had recovered from it provided the deeply sampled blood TCRbeta repertoires that made up the dataset. The repertoires were released in a freely available public database intended as a resource for research on the immune response to SARS-CoV-2. Samples were obtained from the ongoing ImmuneRACE study (first 160 participants) and from about 1,300 subjects provided by 6 global collaborators. Sample metadata almost always included a de-identified subject ID, COVID-19 status, age in years and sex. HLA class I and class II types, where available, came from metadata supplied by the sample provider rather than from assay-based typing. The research as a whole found: The amount of clinical and demographic metadata varied by source and participant and was provided uncurated.

Whole blood was collected in K2EDTA tubes by collaborating institutions according to the institutions' own protocols. Collaborator samples were shipped for TCRbeta analysis as frozen whole blood, isolated PBMCs, or DNA extracted from either sample type. The immunoSEQ Assay, a bias-controlled multiplex PCR, was used to amplify TCRbeta CDR3 regions from genomic DNA. The original pipeline was this. Within the assay, amplification of reference gene primers was used to estimate how many nucleated cells each sample contained. To quantify the absolute abundance of each unique TCRbeta CDR3 rearrangement, sequence reads were collapsed and filtered. For each sample, productive Simpson clonality was calculated as the square root of Simpson's diversity index over productive rearrangements. In TCRdb, the immuneACCESS table is reduced to in-frame sequences with V and J assigned. These tables do not hold every clone; where another copy was compared, an unresolved V gene accounts for under half, and the others remain unexplained. V and J calls plus clone size are reproduced from that table; the DNA served to infer D and trimming. The sample table records roughly 22,000 clones; roughly 80% of these occur just once. Together, the top ten hold over 8% of the sample.

For this clone: What antigen it recognizes has not been identified. Nothing much larger sits one base from this clone, and base qualities are not available.

This clonotype was sampled from a human donor in a cohort sampled during active COVID-19. Material for sequencing was peripheral blood.

This receptor has the CDR3 CASSHPTGVLTGELFF. The nucleotide sequence reads as follows: TGCGCCAGCAGCCATCCCACAGGGGTTTTGACCGGGGAGCTGTTTTTT. Recombination joined TRBV4-3 with TRBJ2-2; a stretch of 7 junction bases matches TRBD1. According to the germline V gene, CDR1 reads LGHNA and CDR2 reads YSLEER. Spanning cysteine to phenylalanine, the CDR3 consists of 16 amino acids. Of all the DNA, just the CDR3 is kept, 48 bases in frame from base 1. V trim: 3 bases; J trim: 5 bases; unmatched bases: 9.